The rows below give T cell receptor beta chains drawn from one sample of a study of T cell responses to AZD1222 COVID-19 vaccine. Assay: immunoSEQ multiplex PCR; the TCRdb copy retains only in-frame clones and omits some. The sample has roughly 120,000 clones; about 87% are singletons. The sample was peripheral blood, taken on day 0 of AZD1222 vaccination. These TCRs come from an adult in good health. Each CDR3 is given with its conserved first and last residue. The order of the fields is clone size, J gene, V gene, D gene, CDR3 protein, CDR3 DNA. D genes are given only for firm matches. Some rows mark clone size as missing; the rest say once, few, many or name a class of expanded clone.

abundance: NA
j_gene: TRBJ1-5
v_gene: TRBV19
d_gene: NA
CDR3aa: CASRTTGFNQPQHF
CDR3nt: TGTGCCAGTAGGACTACAGGCTTCAATCAGCCCCAGCATTTT

abundance: once
j_gene: TRBJ1-2
v_gene: TRBV21-1
d_gene: NA
CDR3aa: CASSKGSGRGRSYGYTF
CDR3nt: TGTGCCAGCAGCAAAGGGAGCGGCAGGGGGCGGAGCTATGGCTACACCTTC

abundance: NA
j_gene: TRBJ2-2
v_gene: TRBV10-3
d_gene: NA
CDR3aa: CAIVSGGADTGELFF
CDR3nt: TGTGCCATCGTGTCCGGGGGCGCGGACACCGGGGAGCTGTTTTTT

abundance: NA
j_gene: TRBJ1-1
v_gene: TRBV7-2
d_gene: NA
CDR3aa: CASSLNRRITEAFF
CDR3nt: TGTGCCAGCAGCTTAAACCGGCGGATTACTGAAGCTTTCTTT

abundance: NA
j_gene: TRBJ1-6
v_gene: TRBV28
d_gene: NA
CDR3aa: CASSRREGRMESPLHF
CDR3nt: TGTGCCAGCAGCCGTAGGGAGGGACGGATGGAGTCACCCCTCCACTTT

abundance: NA
j_gene: TRBJ2-6
v_gene: TRBV24-1
d_gene: TRBD1
CDR3aa: CATSRSGQGSSGANVLTF
CDR3nt: TGTGCCACCAGCCGATCGGGACAGGGGTCTTCTGGGGCCAACGTCCTGACTTTC

abundance: once
j_gene: TRBJ2-7
v_gene: TRBV11-2
d_gene: TRBD1
CDR3aa: CASSPGTGGAAEQYF
CDR3nt: TGTGCCAGCAGCCCCGGCACAGGGGGCGCGGCCGAGCAGTACTTC

abundance: NA
j_gene: TRBJ1-6
v_gene: TRBV19
d_gene: TRBD1
CDR3aa: CASRDRDMGHSPLHF
CDR3nt: TGTGCCAGCCGGGACAGGGATATGGGGCATTCACCCCTCCACTTT

abundance: NA
j_gene: TRBJ1-6
v_gene: TRBV10-3
d_gene: TRBD1
CDR3aa: CAISETGGTNSPLHF
CDR3nt: TGTGCCATCAGTGAGACAGGGGGGACTAATTCACCCCTCCACTTT

abundance: NA
j_gene: TRBJ2-2
v_gene: TRBV19
d_gene: TRBD1
CDR3aa: CASNRQGSVGELFF
CDR3nt: TGTGCCAGTAATAGACAGGGGTCGGTCGGGGAGCTGTTTTTT

abundance: NA
j_gene: TRBJ1-5
v_gene: TRBV4-3
d_gene: NA
CDR3aa: CASSQVFLGPSQPQHF
CDR3nt: TGCGCCAGCAGCCAAGTGTTCTTGGGACCCTCACAGCCCCAGCATTTT

abundance: NA
j_gene: TRBJ1-4
v_gene: TRBV5-4
d_gene: NA
CDR3aa: CASSTGRGEKLFF
CDR3nt: TGTGCCAGCAGCACCGGGCGAGGTGAAAAACTGTTTTTT

abundance: NA
j_gene: TRBJ2-7
v_gene: TRBV6-2/TRBV6-3
d_gene: TRBD1
CDR3aa: CASSWTGGIPYEQYF
CDR3nt: TGTGCCAGCAGTTGGACAGGGGGTATCCCCTACGAGCAGTACTTC

abundance: NA
j_gene: TRBJ2-2
v_gene: TRBV10-3
d_gene: TRBD1
CDR3aa: CAITSDRANTGELFF
CDR3nt: TGTGCCATCACCTCGGACAGGGCGAACACCGGGGAGCTGTTTTTT

abundance: NA
j_gene: TRBJ1-1
v_gene: TRBV5-4
d_gene: NA
CDR3aa: CASSLSAVGTEAFF
CDR3nt: TGTGCCAGCAGCTTGAGCGCAGTGGGCACTGAAGCTTTCTTT

abundance: few
j_gene: TRBJ1-1
v_gene: TRBV5-1
d_gene: NA
CDR3aa: CASSPGGQNTEAFF
CDR3nt: TGCGCCAGCAGCCCAGGAGGACAAAACACTGAAGCTTTCTTT

abundance: NA
j_gene: TRBJ2-7
v_gene: TRBV11-1
d_gene: NA
CDR3aa: CASSHRWRTYEQYF
CDR3nt: TGTGCCAGCAGCCATAGGTGGCGGACCTACGAGCAGTACTTC

abundance: NA
j_gene: TRBJ2-6
v_gene: TRBV5-1
d_gene: NA
CDR3aa: CASRSGDFSGANVLTF
CDR3nt: TGCGCCAGCAGATCAGGGGACTTCTCTGGGGCCAACGTCCTGACTTTC

abundance: NA
j_gene: TRBJ1-1
v_gene: TRBV4-1
d_gene: TRBD1
CDR3aa: CASSPRTGLNTEAFF
CDR3nt: TGCGCCAGCAGCCCGCGGACAGGGCTGAACACTGAAGCTTTCTTT

abundance: NA
j_gene: TRBJ2-7
v_gene: TRBV9
d_gene: TRBD1
CDR3aa: CASSAFGQGEQYF
CDR3nt: TGTGCCAGCAGCGCCTTTGGACAGGGCGAGCAGTACTTC

abundance: NA
j_gene: TRBJ1-6
v_gene: TRBV7-9
d_gene: NA
CDR3aa: CASSPRADPNSPLHF
CDR3nt: TGTGCCAGCAGCCCACGTGCAGACCCTAATTCACCCCTCCACTTT

abundance: NA
j_gene: TRBJ2-5
v_gene: TRBV7-9
d_gene: TRBD2
CDR3aa: CASSPTSGAQETQYF
CDR3nt: TGTGCCAGCAGCCCCACGAGCGGGGCCCAAGAGACCCAGTACTTC

abundance: NA
j_gene: TRBJ2-7
v_gene: TRBV5-1
d_gene: NA
CDR3aa: CASSWGPSTGEQYF
CDR3nt: TGCGCCAGCAGCTGGGGGCCCTCTACCGGCGAGCAGTACTTC

abundance: NA
j_gene: TRBJ2-3
v_gene: TRBV9
d_gene: NA
CDR3aa: CASSVEGESTDTQYF
CDR3nt: TGTGCCAGCAGCGTAGAGGGGGAAAGCACAGATACGCAGTATTTT